In this sample, the clone carrying this T cell receptor beta chain turned up once. The CDR3 loop spans 15 amino acids. With 3 bases clipped from V and 1 base from J, the junction kept 4 bases outside the gene matches. Looked up from germline, CDR1 is KGHSH and CDR2 is LQKENI. The entry originates in a study of control samples from healthy donors and cancer patients. TCRdb's table, derived via immunoSEQ multiplex PCR, lists solely in-frame clones and lacks some. The data show about 140,000 clones, with approximately 91% seen just once and roughly 10% held by the top ten. Sequenced: blood. The clonotype originates from a woman younger than 45 in good health. The chain links TRBV18 to TRBJ1-1, with TRBD1 matching over 8 bases. CDR3 region: CASSPLTGENTEAFF. The DNA for the CDR3 is TGTGCCAGCTCACCGTTGACAGGGGAGAACACTGAAGCTTTCTTT.